These 27 T cell receptor beta chains originate from one sample sequenced in a study of CD8 T cells in ankylosing spondylitis. In TCRdb, the 5' RACE reads were re-called with MiXCR into one record per CDR3 protein. The data hold a few hundred thousand distinct CDR3 sequences, with around 21% observed a single time. Source material: blood, either unsorted or a sorted T cell fraction (not recorded which). The receptors stem from a female donor with ankylosing spondylitis or in good health (not recorded which).

This clonotype was counted only a few times. The chain combines TRBV12-3 or TRBV12-4 with TRBJ2-5; TRBD2 matches at 10 bases. CDR3 size: 15 residues. J was trimmed by 5 bases and V by 6 bases; bases with no gene match: 9. CDR3 region: CASRPGLAGVETQYF. CDR3 nucleotide sequence: TGTGCCAGCAGACCGGGGCTAGCGGGAGTTGAGACCCAGTACTTC.

V and J are TRBV4-3 and TRBJ2-7; TRBD1 agrees at 12 bases. J lost 6 bases, V lost 0 bases, and 3 bases had no gene match. Germline CDR1 is LGHNA and CDR2 is YSLEER. This CDR3 region has 15 residues. CDR3 residues: CASSQDWDRGREQYF. In DNA form, the CDR3 reads TGCGCCAGCAGCCAAGATTGGGACAGGGGGCGCGAGCAGTACTTC.

The CDR3 nucleotides are TGTGCCAGTAGTTCGGCTAGCGGGCTCTACGAGCAGTACTTC. Translation gives CASSSASGLYEQYF. V usage is TRBV19 and J usage is TRBJ2-7, with 8 bases fitting TRBD2. The ends lost 5 bases at V and 3 bases at J; junction bases unmatched: 6. Per germline, CDR1 LNHDA and CDR2 SQIVND (reference sequence). The CDR3 covers 14 residues.

V usage is TRBV5-1 and J usage is TRBJ2-1; a possible D gene is TRBD1 (6 bases). The CDR3 runs 14 residues. Trimming stripped 1 base from V and 10 bases from J, with 15 bases between. CDR1 SGHRS and CDR2 YFSETQ come from the germline V gene. The CDR3 loop reads CASSLQQGAGEQFF. The DNA of the CDR3 is TGCGCCAGCAGCTTGCAACAGGGTGCAGGGGAGCAGTTCTTC.

The V call is TRBV4-2, the J call TRBJ1-2, with TRBD1 matching over 10 bases. V trimming: 2 bases; J trimming: 7 bases; junction bases outside the gene matches: 7. The germline V gene has CDR1 LGHNA and CDR2 YNFKEQ. The CDR3 spans 15 residues. CDR3 nucleotide sequence: TGTGCCAGCAGCCAAACCGGGACAGGGGTTGGTGGCTACACCTTC. Translating it yields CASSQTGTGVGGYTF.

This clonotype was found a few times. The chain recombines TRBV6-5 with TRBJ2-5; tentatively, D is TRBD2 (5 bases). This CDR3 is built from 14 residues. Trimming stripped 0 bases from V and 5 bases from J, with 10 bases between. From germline, CDR1 is MNHEY and CDR2 SVGAGI. CDR3 sequence (DNA): TGTGCCAGCAGTTACTCGGGTGGGGAGGAGACCCAGTACTTC. This codes for CASSYSGGEETQYF.

At least ten counts were recorded for this clonotype. The chain uses TRBV5-6 and TRBJ2-1, with D maybe TRBD2 (5 bases). V was clipped by 4 bases and J by 7 bases, with 15 bases between them. In germline, CDR1 is SGHDT, CDR2 YYEEEE. The CDR3 sequence is 14 residues long. In DNA form, the CDR3 reads TGTGCCAGCAGCGTGGACTGGACTCAAAATGAGCAGTTCTTC. It codes for CASSVDWTQNEQFF.

CDR3 region: CASSFAGTSIEAFF. DNA of the CDR3: TGCGCCAGCAGCTTCGCTGGGACATCGATTGAAGCTTTCTTT. J is TRBJ1-1 and V is TRBV5-1; a weak D match, TRBD1 (6 bases). The CDR3 has 14 amino acids. CDR1 is SGHRS and CDR2 is YFSETQ in the germline V gene. Trimming left V 2 bases short and J 7 bases short, with 15 bases between.

A few counts support this clonotype. This chain uses TRBV20-1 with TRBJ2-6; D uncertain. With 4 bases removed from V and 1 base from J, the gap between germline ends came to 5 bases. The CDR3 covers 13 residues. Germline CDR1 reads DFQATT; CDR2 reads SNEGSKA (reference sequence). This CDR3 reads CSATQSGANVLTF. The CDR3 DNA follows: TGCAGTGCTACCCAGTCTGGGGCCAACGTCCTGACTTTC.

CDR3 loop: CASSYGPAGVYTGELFF. The DNA of the CDR3 is TGTGCCAGCAGTTACGGTCCAGCGGGAGTTTACACCGGGGAGCTGTTTTTT. This chain links TRBV6-5 with TRBJ2-2; 8 bases agree with TRBD2. CDR3 size: 17 residues. V shed 2 bases, J shed 3 bases, and the junction held 8 bases outside the gene matches. The germline gives CDR1 MNHEY, CDR2 SVGAGI.

This clonotype was found a few times. This rearrangement joins TRBV20-1 to TRBJ2-1; D is unresolved. Trimming removed 3 bases at V and 5 bases at J, with 11 bases between. Per the germline V gene, CDR1 is DFQATT and CDR2 is SNEGSKA (reference sequence). The length of the CDR3 is 13 residues. CDR3 sequence: CSARKQSNNEQFF. As DNA, the CDR3 is TGCAGTGCTAGGAAACAGTCGAACAATGAGCAGTTCTTC.

This chain uses TRBV12-3 or TRBV12-4 with TRBJ1-2; TRBD1 matches 7 bases. The CDR3 has 13 amino acids. The V and J ends lost 6 bases and 8 bases, in that order; junction bases with no gene match: 9. This CDR3 reads CASSHDRDWGYTF. Written as DNA, the CDR3 is TGTGCCAGCAGCCATGACAGGGACTGGGGCTACACCTTC.

This sequence joins TRBV3-1 and TRBJ1-4; the D is unclear. Trimming removed 1 base at V and 7 bases at J, with 7 bases between. This CDR3 has 13 amino acids. From germline, CDR1 is LGHDT and CDR2 YNNKEL (reference sequence). The CDR3 reads CASSQVPGEKLFF. The CDR3 DNA sequence: TGTGCCAGCAGCCAAGTTCCGGGTGAAAAACTGTTTTTT. Using reference TRBV3-1 and TRBJ1-4 for the parts outside the CDR3, the full variable domain is DTAVSQTPKYLVTQMGNDKSIKCEQNLGHDTMYWYKQDSKKFLKIMFSYNNKELIINETVPNRFSPKSPDKAHLNLHINSLELGDSAVYFCASSQVPGEKLFFGSGTQLSVL.

This rearrangement joins TRBV7-8 to TRBJ2-7; TRBD2 might be the D (5 bases). This CDR3 is 13 amino acids long. V lost 1 base to trimming and J lost 2 bases, with 6 bases between them. Germline assignment: CDR1 SGHVS and CDR2 FQNEAQ. The CDR3 region is CASSLELAYEQYF. CDR3 nucleotide sequence: TGTGCCAGCAGCTTAGAACTAGCCTACGAGCAGTACTTC.

V is TRBV5-4 and J is TRBJ2-7, with 15 bases that match TRBD2. Germline lookup yields CDR1 SGHNT and CDR2 YYREEE (reference sequence). This CDR3 is 17 amino acids long. The ends lost 3 bases at V and 5 bases at J; junction bases unmatched: 9. This CDR3 is CASSSMRTSGRANEQYF. As DNA, the CDR3 is TGTGCCAGCAGCTCGATGAGGACTAGCGGGAGGGCCAACGAGCAGTACTTC.

The chain joins TRBV4-3 to TRBJ2-3, with TRBD2 matching over 16 bases. CDR3 length: 19 residues. The V gene end was trimmed by 0 bases and the J gene end by 2 bases; junction bases not matched to a gene: 5. Germline CDR1 is LGHNA and CDR2 is YSLEER. The CDR3 nucleotides are TGCGCCAGCAGCCAAGAACCGGGACTAGCGGGAGGGTACACAGATACGCAGTATTTT. The encoded protein is CASSQEPGLAGGYTDTQYF.

This clonotype was detected only a few times. One end of the junction does not line up with germline, which may come from a read error. The rearrangement uses TRBV7-3 and TRBJ2-2; tentatively, D is TRBD2 (5 bases). Per germline, CDR1 SGHTA and CDR2 FQGTGA. CDR3 length equals 14 residues. The CDR3 DNA is TGTGCCACTTCTCCCAGGTCGAACACCGGGGAGTTGTTTTTT. It codes for CATSPRSNTGELFF.

This clonotype was seen repeatedly, ten times or more. This chain uses TRBV12-3 or TRBV12-4 with TRBJ2-7; 10 nucleotides align to TRBD1. This CDR3 is built from 11 residues. Unmatched junction bases numbered 2, after V lost 10 bases and J lost 5 bases. The CDR3 spells CATGQGHEQYF. The CDR3 DNA follows: TGTGCCACGGGACAGGGGCACGAGCAGTACTTC.

The chain links TRBV7-6 to TRBJ2-1; possible D gene TRBD2, 6 bases. The germline CDR1 and CDR2 sequences are SGHVS and FNYEAQ. V lost 5 bases, J lost 0 bases, and 17 bases lay in between. CDR3 length: 17 amino acids. Here the CDR3 reads CASSGLEGPSSYNEQFF. For the CDR3, the DNA is TGTGCCAGCAGCGGGTTGGAGGGTCCGAGCTCCTACAATGAGCAGTTCTTC.

V gene TRBV5-1 combines with J gene TRBJ2-1; tentative D call: TRBD1 (6 bases). The CDR3 length is 12 residues. CDR1 and CDR2 (germline): SGHRS, YFSETQ. V was clipped by 8 bases and J by 0 bases, with 6 bases between them. The CDR3 reads CARQGSYNEQFF. The CDR3 region has the DNA TGCGCCAGACAGGGCTCCTACAATGAGCAGTTCTTC.

This clonotype was seen once. The gene calls are TRBV20-1 and TRBJ2-7, with 10 bases aligning to TRBD2. This CDR3 spans 15 amino acids. V dropped 2 bases and J dropped 4; count of bases not matched to a gene: 8. Germline CDR1 is DFQATT and CDR2 is SNEGSKA (reference sequence). CDR3 loop: CSARFSGRLAYEQYF. Written as DNA, the CDR3 is TGCAGTGCTAGATTTAGCGGGAGGCTGGCATACGAGCAGTACTTC.

In this sample, this clonotype turned up a few times. V and J are TRBV6-5 and TRBJ2-4; 7 nucleotides match TRBD1. CDR1 and CDR2 from the germline V gene are MNHEY and SVGAGI. Germline trimming cut 4 bases from V and 1 base from J; bases unmatched to any gene: 4. The length of the CDR3 is 15 residues. The CDR3 sequence: CASSSIQGAKNIQYF. CDR3 in DNA: TGTGCCAGCAGTTCCATACAGGGGGCCAAAAACATTCAGTACTTC.

This clonotype was counted only a few times. This chain joins TRBV30 and TRBJ1-5; TRBD1 matches at 9 bases. Germline values: CDR1 GTSNPN, CDR2 SVGIG (reference sequence). CDR3 length: 17 residues. The V segment lost 3 bases and the J segment 2 bases; nucleotides outside the gene matches: 11. CDR3 in amino acids: CAWSSRQGDGGNQPQHF. The CDR3 DNA is TGTGCCTGGAGCTCCCGACAGGGGGACGGGGGCAATCAGCCCCAGCATTTT.

This clonotype was found a few times. The chain is built from TRBV20-1 and TRBJ1-5; 8 bases are a match to TRBD1. The V gene end was trimmed by 5 bases and the J gene end by 6 bases; junction bases not matched to a gene: 9. The CDR3 is 14 amino acids. Germline CDR1 reads DFQATT; CDR2 reads SNEGSKA (reference sequence). The CDR3 loop is CSAGGQGAGQPQHF. For the CDR3, the DNA is TGCAGTGCTGGTGGGCAGGGGGCGGGTCAGCCCCAGCATTTT.

This clonotype turned up a few times. This chain uses TRBV5-1 with TRBJ1-2; D perhaps matches TRBD1 (5 bases). CDR3 size: 17 residues. V lost 0 bases to trimming and J lost 6 bases, with 21 bases between them. Germline V gene lookup returns CDR1 SGHRS and CDR2 YFSETQ. The CDR3 here is CASSLEESRGLYHGYTF. CDR3 DNA: TGCGCCAGCAGCTTGGAAGAAAGTCGGGGCCTCTATCATGGCTACACCTTC.

This clonotype was found a few times. This chain uses TRBV20-1 with TRBJ2-7, with 8 bases aligning to TRBD1. The V gene end was trimmed by 4 bases and the J gene end by 0 bases; junction bases not matched to a gene: 14. The CDR3 length is 17 residues. The germline gives CDR1 DFQATT, CDR2 SNEGSKA (reference sequence). This CDR3 reads CSANPRRTGLFSYEQYF. Here the CDR3 DNA reads TGCAGTGCTAACCCGAGGAGGACAGGGCTATTCTCCTACGAGCAGTACTTC.

Here the CDR3 reads CASSPFQGRQGEQYF. CDR3 DNA sequence: TGTGCCAGCTCACCTTTCCAGGGGAGGCAAGGCGAGCAGTACTTC. The chain joins TRBV18 to TRBJ2-7; possibly TRBD1 or TRBD2 for D (6 bases each). V was trimmed by 3 bases and J by 6 bases, leaving 18 bases between them. CDR1 and CDR2 (germline): KGHSH, LQKENI. The CDR3 covers 15 residues.